This T cell receptor beta chain derives from a study of T-cell reconstitution after alpha-beta-depleted transplantation in children. Germline V CDR1 and CDR2: SGHRS, YFSETQ. The CDR3 is made up of 14 amino acids. Trimming shortened V by 0 bases and J by 7 bases, and 11 bases separated the two germline ends. TCRbeta library preparation incorporated unique molecular identifiers. TCRdb itself ran the PCR reads through MiXCR, one entry per CDR3 protein. The sample includes roughly 500,000 distinct CDR3 sequences, about 30% of them seen just once. This clonotype was observed a handful of times. The source was PBMCs from the stem cell graft donor, collected from the stem cell graft. V usage is TRBV5-1 and J usage is TRBJ2-1; D may be TRBD2 (6 bases). The TCR originated in a human donor who donated a stem cell graft to a child with aplastic anemia. The DNA for the CDR3 is TGCGCCAGCAGCTTGGGGGCCAGCGGGAATGAGCAGTTCTTC. It codes for CASSLGASGNEQFF.